This T cell receptor beta chain was sequenced during a study of T cells after yellow fever vaccination. Study-wide results and caveats: The booster saw the reappearance of most primary-vaccination clones (about 95% CD4, 80% to 90% CD8).

This clonotype has only a few counts. Its specificity is not known. V dropped 0 bases and J dropped 7; count of bases not matched to a gene: 1. The CDR3 sequence is 14 residues long. From germline, CDR1 is WNHNN and CDR2 SYGVQD (reference sequence). TCRdb itself ran the 5' RACE reads through MiXCR, one entry per CDR3 protein. The sample records 300,000 to 400,000 distinct CDR3 sequences, about 6% being singletons. The receptor comes from a man younger than 45 who received the YFV17D yellow fever vaccine. This specimen consisted of PBMCs, obtained 5 days after the yellow fever booster vaccination. This chain uses TRBV10-1 with TRBJ2-5, with TRBD2 identical over 11 bases. The CDR3 protein is CASSESLAGGTQYF. In nucleotides, the CDR3 is TGCGCCAGCAGTGAGTCGCTAGCGGGAGGGACCCAGTACTTC.